The T cell receptor beta chain under discussion was sequenced for a study of spatial heterogeneity in lung cancer. Germline V CDR1 and CDR2: DFQATT, SNEGSKA (reference sequence). V lost 7 bases, J lost 3 bases, and 18 bases lay in between. The CDR3 extends over 14 amino acids. TCRdb re-analysed the 5' RACE reads in MiXCR, keeping a single row per CDR3 protein. The data hold 75,000 to 85,000 distinct CDR3 sequences, with about a fifth observed a single time. As for time point: sample taken at primary tumor resection. TCRs were sequenced from unsorted whole RNA of tumor, nontumor lung or PBMC. This clonotype was obtained from a male donor with early-stage non-small cell lung cancer. The V and J genes are TRBV20-1 and TRBJ2-5; D may match TRBD1 or TRBD2 (5 bases each). The starting material was PBMCs, obtained at surgery. CDR3 sequence (DNA): TGCAGTGTTCCCAGGGACCCGGAAAAAGAGACCCAGTACTTC. Translated: CSVPRDPEKETQYF.